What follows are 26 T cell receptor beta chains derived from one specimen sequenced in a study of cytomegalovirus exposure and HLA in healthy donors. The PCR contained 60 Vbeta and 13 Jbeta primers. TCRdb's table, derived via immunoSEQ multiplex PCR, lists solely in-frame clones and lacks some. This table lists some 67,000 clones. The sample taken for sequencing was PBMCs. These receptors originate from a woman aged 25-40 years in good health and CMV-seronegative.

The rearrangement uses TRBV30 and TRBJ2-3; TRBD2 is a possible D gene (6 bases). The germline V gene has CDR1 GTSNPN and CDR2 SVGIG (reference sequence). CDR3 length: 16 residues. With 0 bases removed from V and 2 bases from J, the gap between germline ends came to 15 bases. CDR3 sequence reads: CAWSVGGLPSTDTQYF. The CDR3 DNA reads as TGTGCCTGGAGTGTTGGGGGACTTCCTTCCACAGATACGCAGTATTTT.

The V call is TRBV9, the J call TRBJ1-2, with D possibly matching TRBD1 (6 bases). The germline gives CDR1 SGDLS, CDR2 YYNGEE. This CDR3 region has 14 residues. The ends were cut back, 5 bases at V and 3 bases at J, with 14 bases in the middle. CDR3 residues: CASRSPRGDYGYTF. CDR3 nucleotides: TGTGCCAGCAGGTCCCCCAGGGGCGACTATGGCTACACCTTC. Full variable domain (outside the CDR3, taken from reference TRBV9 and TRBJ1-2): DSGVTQTPKHLITATGQRVTLRCSPRSGDLSVYWYQQSLDQGLQFLIQYYNGEERAKGNILERFSAQQFPDLHSELNLSSLELGDSALYFCASRSPRGDYGYTFGSGTRLTVV.

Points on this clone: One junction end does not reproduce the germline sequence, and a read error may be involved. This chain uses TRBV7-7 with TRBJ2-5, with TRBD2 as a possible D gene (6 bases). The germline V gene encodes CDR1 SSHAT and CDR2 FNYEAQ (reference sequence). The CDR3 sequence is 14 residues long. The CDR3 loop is CASSSGLTQETQYF. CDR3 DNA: TGTGCTAGCAGCTCCGGACTAACCCAAGAGACCCAGTACTTC.

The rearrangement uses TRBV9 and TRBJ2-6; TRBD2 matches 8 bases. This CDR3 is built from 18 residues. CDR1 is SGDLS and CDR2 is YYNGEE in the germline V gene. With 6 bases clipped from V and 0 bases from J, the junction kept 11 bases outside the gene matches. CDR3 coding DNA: TGTGCCAGCACCCAGACCGGGAGGGTAAGCTCTGGGGCCAACGTCCTGACTTTC. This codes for CASTQTGRVSSGANVLTF.

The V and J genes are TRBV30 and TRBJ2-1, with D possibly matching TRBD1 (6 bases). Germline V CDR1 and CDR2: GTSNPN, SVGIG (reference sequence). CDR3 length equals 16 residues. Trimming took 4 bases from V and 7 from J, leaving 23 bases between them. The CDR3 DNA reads TGTGCCTGGACACGCTCTTGGGACAACAAGGGTAATGAGCAGTTCTTC. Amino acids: CAWTRSWDNKGNEQFF.

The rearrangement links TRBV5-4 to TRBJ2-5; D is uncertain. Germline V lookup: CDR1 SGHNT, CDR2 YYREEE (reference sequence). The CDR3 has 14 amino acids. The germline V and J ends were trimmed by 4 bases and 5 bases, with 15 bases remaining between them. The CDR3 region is CASSQGGNGETQYF. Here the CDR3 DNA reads TGTGCCAGCAGCCAAGGCGGAAATGGGGAGACCCAGTACTTC.

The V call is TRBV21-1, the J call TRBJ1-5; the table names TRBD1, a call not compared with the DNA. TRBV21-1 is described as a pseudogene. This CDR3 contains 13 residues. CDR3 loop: CASTRGSNQPQHF. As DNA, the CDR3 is TGTGCCAGCACCAGGGGAAGCAATCAGCCCCAGCATTTT.

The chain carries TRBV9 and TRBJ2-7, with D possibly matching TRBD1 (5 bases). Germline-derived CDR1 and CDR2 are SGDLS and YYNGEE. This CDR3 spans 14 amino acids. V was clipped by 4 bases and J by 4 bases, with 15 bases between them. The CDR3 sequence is CASSTRQTDYEQYF. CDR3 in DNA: TGTGCCAGCAGCACACGACAGACGGATTACGAGCAGTACTTC.

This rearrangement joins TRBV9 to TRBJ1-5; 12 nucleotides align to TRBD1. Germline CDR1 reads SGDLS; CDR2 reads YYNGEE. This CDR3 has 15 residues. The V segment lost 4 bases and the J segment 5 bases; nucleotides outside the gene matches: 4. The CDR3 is CASSIGTGGYQPQHF. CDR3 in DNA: TGTGCCAGCAGCATCGGGACAGGGGGCTATCAGCCCCAGCATTTT.

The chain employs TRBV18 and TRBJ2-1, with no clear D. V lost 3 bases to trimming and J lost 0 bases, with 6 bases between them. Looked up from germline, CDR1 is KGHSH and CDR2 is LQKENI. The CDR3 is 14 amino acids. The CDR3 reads CASSPRSSYNEQFF. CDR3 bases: TGTGCCAGCTCACCGAGGAGCTCCTACAATGAGCAGTTCTTC. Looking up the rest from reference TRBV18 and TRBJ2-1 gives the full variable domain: NAGVMQNPRHLVRRRGQEARLRCSPMKGHSHVYWYRQLPEEGLKFMVYLQKENIIDESGMPKERFSAEFPKEGPSILRIQQVVRGDSAAYFCASSPRSSYNEQFFGPGTRLTVL.

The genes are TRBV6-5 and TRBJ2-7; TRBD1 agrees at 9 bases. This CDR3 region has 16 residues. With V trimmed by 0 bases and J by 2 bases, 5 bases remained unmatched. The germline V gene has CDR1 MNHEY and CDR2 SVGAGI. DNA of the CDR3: TGTGCCAGCAGTTACTCGGGGACAGGGAGGGCCTACGAGCAGTACTTC. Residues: CASSYSGTGRAYEQYF.

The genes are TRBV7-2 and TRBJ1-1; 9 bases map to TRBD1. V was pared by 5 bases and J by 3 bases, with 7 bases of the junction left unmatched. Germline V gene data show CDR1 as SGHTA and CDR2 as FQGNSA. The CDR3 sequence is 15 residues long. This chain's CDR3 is CASSPDRGRDTEAFF. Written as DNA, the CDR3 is TGTGCCAGCAGCCCCGACAGGGGGAGGGACACTGAAGCTTTCTTT.

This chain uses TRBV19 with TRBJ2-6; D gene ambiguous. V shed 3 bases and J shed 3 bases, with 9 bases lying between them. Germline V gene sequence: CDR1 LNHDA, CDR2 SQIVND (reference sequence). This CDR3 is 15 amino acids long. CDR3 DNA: TGTGCCAGTAGTATGCGGCCCGGTGGGGCCAACGTCCTGACTTTC. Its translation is CASSMRPGGANVLTF.

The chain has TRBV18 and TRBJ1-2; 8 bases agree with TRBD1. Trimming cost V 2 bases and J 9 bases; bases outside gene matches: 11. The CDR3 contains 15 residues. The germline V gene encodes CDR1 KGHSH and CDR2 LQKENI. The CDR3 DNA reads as TGTGCCAGCTCACCAGAGAGGCCGGGACAGGTTCGCTACACCTTC. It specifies CASSPERPGQVRYTF.

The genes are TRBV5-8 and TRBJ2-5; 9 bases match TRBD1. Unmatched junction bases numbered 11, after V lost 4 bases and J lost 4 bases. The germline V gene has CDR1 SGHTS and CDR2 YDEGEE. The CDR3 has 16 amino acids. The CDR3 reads CASSRDGTGKGETQYF. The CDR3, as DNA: TGTGCCAGCAGCCGTGACGGGACAGGGAAGGGAGAGACCCAGTACTTC.

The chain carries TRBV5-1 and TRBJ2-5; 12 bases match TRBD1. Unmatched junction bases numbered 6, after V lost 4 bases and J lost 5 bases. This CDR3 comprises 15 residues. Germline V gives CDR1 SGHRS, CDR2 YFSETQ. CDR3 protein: CASSLGTGGAETQYF. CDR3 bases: TGCGCCAGCAGCCTAGGGACAGGGGGCGCGGAGACCCAGTACTTC.

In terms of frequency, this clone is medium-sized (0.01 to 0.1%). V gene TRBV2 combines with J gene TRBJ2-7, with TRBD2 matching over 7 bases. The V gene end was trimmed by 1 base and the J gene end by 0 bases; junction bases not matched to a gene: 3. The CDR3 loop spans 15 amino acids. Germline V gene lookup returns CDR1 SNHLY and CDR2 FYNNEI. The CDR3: CASSEVRESSYEQYF. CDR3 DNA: TGTGCCAGCAGTGAAGTGCGGGAGAGCTCCTACGAGCAGTACTTC.

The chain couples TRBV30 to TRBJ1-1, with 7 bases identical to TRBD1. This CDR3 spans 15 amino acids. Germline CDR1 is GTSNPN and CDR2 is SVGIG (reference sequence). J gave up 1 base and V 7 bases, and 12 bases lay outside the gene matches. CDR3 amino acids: CASPRDSARNTEAFF. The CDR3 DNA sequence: TGTGCCTCCCCACGGGACAGTGCCCGGAACACTGAAGCTTTCTTT. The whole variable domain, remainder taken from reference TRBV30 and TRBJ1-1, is SQTIHQWPATLVQPVGSPLSLECTVEGTSNPNLYWYRQAAGRGLQLLFYSVGIGQISSEVPQNLSASRPQDRQFILSSKKLLLSDSGFYLCASPRDSARNTEAFFGQGTRLTVV.

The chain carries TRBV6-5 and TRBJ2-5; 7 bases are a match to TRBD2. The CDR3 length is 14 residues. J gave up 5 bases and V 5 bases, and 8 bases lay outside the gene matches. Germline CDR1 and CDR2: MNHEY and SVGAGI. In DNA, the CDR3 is TGTGCCAGCAGTGCCGCCGGGGGGTTGGAGACCCAGTACTTC. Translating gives CASSAAGGLETQYF.

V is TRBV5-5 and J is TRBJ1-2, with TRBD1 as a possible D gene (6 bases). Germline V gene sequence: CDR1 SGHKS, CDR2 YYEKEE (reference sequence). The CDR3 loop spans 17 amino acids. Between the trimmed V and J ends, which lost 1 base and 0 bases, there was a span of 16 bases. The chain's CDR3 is CASSLWQDRPANYGYTF. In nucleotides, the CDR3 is TGTGCCAGCAGCTTGTGGCAGGACAGACCAGCTAACTATGGCTACACCTTC.

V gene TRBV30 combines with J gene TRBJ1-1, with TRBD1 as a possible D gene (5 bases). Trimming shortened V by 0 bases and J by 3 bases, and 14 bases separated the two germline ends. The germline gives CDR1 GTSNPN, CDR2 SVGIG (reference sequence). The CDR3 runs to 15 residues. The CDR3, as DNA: TGTGCCTGGAGTGTGGGTGACAGCGTCTACACTGAAGCTTTCTTT. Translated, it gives CAWSVGDSVYTEAFF. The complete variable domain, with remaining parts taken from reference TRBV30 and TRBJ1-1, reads SQTIHQWPATLVQPVGSPLSLECTVEGTSNPNLYWYRQAAGRGLQLLFYSVGIGQISSEVPQNLSASRPQDRQFILSSKKLLLSDSGFYLCAWSVGDSVYTEAFFGQGTRLTVV.

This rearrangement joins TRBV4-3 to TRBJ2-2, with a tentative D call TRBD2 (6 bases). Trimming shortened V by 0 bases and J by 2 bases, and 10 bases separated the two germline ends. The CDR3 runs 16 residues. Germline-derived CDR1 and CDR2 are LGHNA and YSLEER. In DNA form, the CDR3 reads TGCGCCAGCAGCCAAGACGGCGGGGCAAACACCGGGGAGCTGTTTTTT. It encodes CASSQDGGANTGELFF.

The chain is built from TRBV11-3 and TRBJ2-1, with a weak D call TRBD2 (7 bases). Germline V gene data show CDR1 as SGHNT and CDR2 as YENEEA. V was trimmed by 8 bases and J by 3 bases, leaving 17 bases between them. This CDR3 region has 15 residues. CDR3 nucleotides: TGTGCCAGCGGGGGGGGCGGTCTGCACTACAATGAGCAGTTCTTC. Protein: CASGGGGLHYNEQFF. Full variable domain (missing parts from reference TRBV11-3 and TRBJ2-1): EAGVVQSPRYKIIEKKQPVAFWCNPISGHNTLYWYLQNLGQGPELLIRYENEEAVDDSQLPKDRFSAERLKGVDSTLKIQPAELGDSAVYLCASGGGGLHYNEQFFGPGTRLTVL.

Written as DNA, the CDR3 is TGTGCCAGCAGCGTAGGCAGGGGCCAAGAGACCCAGTACTTC. It is translated as CASSVGRGQETQYF. The rearrangement links TRBV9 to TRBJ2-5; perhaps TRBD1 as D (6 bases). The germline gives CDR1 SGDLS, CDR2 YYNGEE. The CDR3 is 14 residues long. The V and J ends lost 0 bases and 1 base respectively, with 7 bases between them.

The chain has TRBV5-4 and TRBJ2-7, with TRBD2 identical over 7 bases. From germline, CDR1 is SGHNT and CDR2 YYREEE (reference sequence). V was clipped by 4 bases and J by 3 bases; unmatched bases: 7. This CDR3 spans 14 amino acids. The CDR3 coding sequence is TGTGCCAGCAGCCGGGAGGCGGGGGACTACGAGCAGTACTTC. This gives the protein CASSREAGDYEQYF.

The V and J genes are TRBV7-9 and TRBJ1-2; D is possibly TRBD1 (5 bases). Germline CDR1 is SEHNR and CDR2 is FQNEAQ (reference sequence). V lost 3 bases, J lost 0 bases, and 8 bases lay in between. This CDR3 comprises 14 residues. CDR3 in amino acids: CASSFGTANYGYTF. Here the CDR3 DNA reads TGTGCCAGCAGCTTTGGGACTGCTAACTATGGCTACACCTTC.